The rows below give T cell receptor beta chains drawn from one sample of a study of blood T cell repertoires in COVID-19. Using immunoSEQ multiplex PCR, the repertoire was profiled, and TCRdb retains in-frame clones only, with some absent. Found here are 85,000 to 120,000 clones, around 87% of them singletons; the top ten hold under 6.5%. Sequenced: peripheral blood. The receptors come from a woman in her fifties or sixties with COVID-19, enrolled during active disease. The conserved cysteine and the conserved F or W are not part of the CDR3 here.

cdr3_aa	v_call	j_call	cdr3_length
ASSPHLRVPSTDTQY	TRBV5-8	TRBJ2-3	15
ASSPQMQGNSPLH	TRBV3-1/TRBV3-2	TRBJ1-6	13
ASSFSSTGQYGYT	TRBV7-9	TRBJ1-2	13
ASSLPDPNTEAF	TRBV7-9	TRBJ1-1	12
ASSSGDYGYT	TRBV7-9	TRBJ1-2	10
ASSLSGSLAIGELF	TRBV7-2	TRBJ2-2	14
ASSTIEGGRHEQY	TRBV21-1	TRBJ2-7	13
AWSGKGAVGAF	TRBV30	TRBJ1-1	11
ASSTGTGESPLH	TRBV19	TRBJ1-6	12
AIGLAETQY	TRBV10-3	TRBJ2-5	9
ASSVIGETIYNEQF	TRBV9	TRBJ2-1	14
ASSYRDGELF	TRBV10-1	TRBJ2-2	10
ASSRAGGSYNEQF	TRBV2	TRBJ2-1	13
ASSLKGSNQPQH	TRBV28	TRBJ1-5	12
ASSLGQPNTEAF	TRBV7-9	TRBJ1-1	12
ASSTTAFYEQY	TRBV18	TRBJ2-7	11
ASNGDGRGHEQY	TRBV2	TRBJ2-7	12
ASSGGQGNTEAF	TRBV11-2	TRBJ1-1	12
ASSQGNRGKGYNEQF	TRBV3-1/TRBV3-2	TRBJ2-1	15
ASSSPGVESYEQY	TRBV25-1	TRBJ2-7	13
ATSARTGTIGETQY	TRBV24-1	TRBJ2-5	14
ASSHTGGAHNYGYT	TRBV7-9	TRBJ1-2	14
ASSEAGQGGNQPQH	TRBV25-1	TRBJ1-5	14
ASSIAGMDYGYT	TRBV19	TRBJ1-2	12
SGGGRLNTEAF	TRBV29-1	TRBJ1-1	11
ASSGGAVKTYEQY	TRBV19	TRBJ2-7	13
ASSPGRTIVDEQF	TRBV19	TRBJ2-1	13
ASSYSLNTQY	TRBV6-2/TRBV6-3	TRBJ2-3	10
ASSQSGAGSYT	TRBV16	TRBJ1-2	11
ASSKILGSGYT	TRBV21-1	TRBJ1-2	11
ASSLGVREETQY	TRBV11-3	TRBJ2-5	12
ASSQDRLSSGNTIY	TRBV5-1	TRBJ1-3	14
ASSPRRQGSLMNEQY	TRBV27	TRBJ2-7	15
ASSYGADGNTIY	TRBV6-5	TRBJ1-3	12
ASSPAGTGGDGYT	TRBV5-4	TRBJ1-2	13
ASSTGRDYEQY	TRBV7-9	TRBJ2-7	11
ASSPGQNQPQH	TRBV18	TRBJ1-5	11
AARGPSSEQY	TRBV6-5	TRBJ2-7	10
ASRGHRGGYT	TRBV19	TRBJ1-2	10
ASSSREASLWTNEKLF	TRBV28	TRBJ1-4	16
ASSQLGGNEQF	TRBV3-1/TRBV3-2	TRBJ2-1	11
ASSGRTGTGKHNEQF	TRBV6-1	TRBJ2-1	15
ASSTGQIYGYT	TRBV28	TRBJ1-2	11
AISESTGTDTQY	TRBV10-3	TRBJ2-3	12
ASSPPGEGQPQH	TRBV18	TRBJ1-5	12
ASSPLAGSRELF	TRBV27	TRBJ2-2	12
ASRDTNTGELF	TRBV6-5	TRBJ2-2	11
AWSQEREWTVRPYEQY	TRBV30	TRBJ2-7	16
ASSPQGFWKNEQF	TRBV28	TRBJ2-1	13
ASSQDCSSLRGKETQY	TRBV3-1/TRBV3-2	TRBJ2-5	16
ASSVQGPGYT	TRBV19	TRBJ1-2	10
ATSEGPGQGSLETQY	TRBV24-1	TRBJ2-5	15
ASSLTTGGGEAF	TRBV19	TRBJ1-1	12
ASMKTGQGRETQY	TRBV6-6	TRBJ2-5	13
ASSLSGQGSHEQY	TRBV7-9	TRBJ2-7	13